A selection of T cell receptor beta chains follows, all from one sample in a study of memory CD4+ T cells and cytomegalovirus serostatus. Repertoires were generated with immunoSEQ multiplex PCR, while TCRdb's copy carries only in-frame clones and drops some. The table shows some 60,000 clones, with 81% occurring only once. The sequencing input was memory CD4+ T cells from blood. The source of these receptors is an adult in good health and CMV-seronegative. Each CDR3 is given with its conserved first and last residue. The order of the fields is V gene, J gene, clone size, D gene, CDR3 protein, CDR3 DNA. The D gene is left open where the match is weak. Clone size is stated in some rows and not others, as once, few, many or a class when expanded.

TRBV29-1,TRBJ2-1,NA,TRBD2,CSVGWGGRLNEQFF,TGCAGCGTTGGGTGGGGGGGACGGTTGAATGAGCAGTTCTTC
TRBV4-1,TRBJ2-1,few,TRBD1,CASSLGQGSWSGQFF,TGCGCCAGCAGCCTGGGACAGGGTAGTTGGTCGGGGCAGTTCTTC
TRBV7-9,TRBJ1-5,NA,NA,CASSLDRENQPQHF,TGTGCCAGCAGCTTAGATCGGGAAAATCAGCCCCAGCATTTT
TRBV28,TRBJ1-1,NA,TRBD1,CASSLGQGRAFF,TGTGCCAGCAGCCTGGGACAGGGTCGAGCTTTCTTT
TRBV4-3,TRBJ1-1,NA,TRBD1,CASSQERTGGLTEAFF,TGCGCCAGCAGCCAAGAACGGACAGGGGGCTTAACTGAAGCTTTCTTT
TRBV11-2,TRBJ1-1,NA,TRBD1,CASSSTGTVNTEAFF,TGTGCCAGCAGCTCTACCGGGACAGTGAACACTGAAGCTTTCTTT
TRBV2,TRBJ2-1,NA,NA,CASTRLPSYNEQFF,TGTGCCAGCACTCGACTACCCTCCTACAATGAGCAGTTCTTC
TRBV7-2,TRBJ2-5,few,NA,CASGRGARETQYF,TGTGCCAGCGGCAGGGGGGCGAGAGAGACCCAGTACTTC
TRBV7-9,TRBJ2-4,NA,TRBD1,CASSLGQGATKNIQYF,TGTGCCAGCAGCCTTGGACAGGGTGCGACCAAAAACATTCAGTACTTC
TRBV10-2,TRBJ2-2,NA,NA,CASKWDTNTGELFF,TGCGCCAGCAAATGGGACACTAACACCGGGGAGCTGTTTTTT
TRBV23-1,TRBJ2-7,NA,TRBD2,CASSHGTKKYEQYF,TGCGCCAGCAGTCACGGGACTAAGAAGTACGAGCAGTACTTC
TRBV30,TRBJ2-3,NA,NA,CAWGGTDTQYF,TGTGCCTGGGGAGGCACAGATACGCAGTATTTT
TRBV7-9,TRBJ2-5,NA,NA,CASSLRRHIGETQYF,TGTGCCAGCAGCTTGAGGCGGCACATTGGCGAGACCCAGTACTTC
TRBV7-2,TRBJ2-1,NA,TRBD2,CASSRTGTSGSSEQFF,TGTGCCAGCAGCCGAACCGGGACTAGCGGGAGTAGTGAGCAGTTCTTC
TRBV18,TRBJ2-7,NA,TRBD1,CASSPVTGTGFYEQYF,TGTGCCAGCTCACCGGTGACCGGGACAGGGTTCTACGAGCAGTACTTC
TRBV15,TRBJ2-3,NA,NA,CATSRDWDTDTQYF,TGTGCCACCAGCAGAGATTGGGACACAGATACGCAGTATTTT
TRBV9,TRBJ2-7,NA,NA,CASSATLTTGQYF,TGTGCCAGCAGCGCGACCCTGACGACAGGCCAGTACTTC
TRBV20-1,TRBJ2-7,once,NA,CSAPSGQGQYF,TGCAGTGCTCCAAGTGGGCAGGGGCAGTACTTC
TRBV7-2,TRBJ2-1,few,TRBD2,CASSPHGTSADNEQFF,TGTGCCAGCAGCCCCCACGGGACTAGCGCCGACAATGAGCAGTTCTTC
TRBV6-1,TRBJ2-1,NA,TRBD1,CASSFGQGRGEQFF,TGTGCCAGCAGCTTCGGACAGGGCCGGGGGGAGCAGTTCTTC
TRBV19,TRBJ1-1,once,NA,CASSMGGGTEAFF,TGTGCCAGTAGCATGGGGGGCGGCACTGAAGCTTTCTTT
TRBV2,TRBJ1-5,NA,NA,CASSVGPNQPQHF,TGTGCCAGCAGTGTGGGTCCGAATCAGCCCCAGCATTTT
TRBV9,TRBJ2-1,NA,TRBD2,CASSAGLAANNEQFF,TGTGCCAGCAGCGCCGGACTAGCGGCTAACAATGAGCAGTTCTTC
TRBV7-2,TRBJ2-1,NA,NA,CASSLTGTLTYNEQFF,TGTGCCAGCAGTCTTACCGGGACGCTTACCTACAATGAGCAGTTCTTC
TRBV19,TRBJ1-5,once,NA,CASSMAPLEPQHF,TGTGCCAGTAGTATGGCACCTTTGGAGCCCCAGCATTTT
TRBV6-5,TRBJ2-2,NA,NA,CASSYEGLIGELFF,TGTGCCAGCAGTTACGAGGGGCTGATCGGGGAGCTGTTTTTT